This T cell receptor beta chain originates from a study of regulatory T cells in long-lasting Graves disease. Study findings and constraints: Thyroid tissue was not sampled; only peripheral blood was.

Time point reported: persistent/refractory GD, antithyroid drugs over 5 years with positive TRAb. PBMC RNA served as the TCR library source. Unmatched junction bases numbered 8, after V lost 2 bases and J lost 3 bases. This CDR3 is 18 amino acids long. Germline lookup yields CDR1 MNHEY and CDR2 SVGAGI. Construction of the TCR beta libraries employed iRepertoire HTBI primers in conjunction with Arm-PCR of CDR3 regions. TCRdb processed the multiplex PCR reads anew with MiXCR; each CDR3 protein has one entry. The data contain about 660,000 distinct CDR3 sequences, approximately 31% of them singletons. This clonotype was observed a handful of times. Its target is unknown.

Sequencing used peripheral blood mononuclear cells (PBMCs), obtained when the disease was refractory, from a patient treated with antithyroid drugs. The V call is TRBV6-5, the J call TRBJ2-7; 15 bases align to TRBD2. This sequence was found in a female donor with Graves disease. The CDR3 sequence: CASSYGPGLAGGNYEQYF. The CDR3 DNA follows: TGTGCCAGCAGTTACGGCCCCGGACTAGCGGGAGGGAACTACGAGCAGTACTTC.